The count of the clone carrying this TCR beta chain is one. Antigen unknown. This record comes from a study of shared clonotypes between healthy human individuals. Study-wide points: Rarefaction showed sorted-subset sequencing was incomplete despite large depth. Larger richness was generally estimated for naive than memory subsets. Naive CD4 clonotype sharing across a few donors was about 5%. Generation probability values for non-shared clonotypes were lower than those for clonotypes shared by all four donors.

Here immunoSEQ multiplex PCR was the method, and the copy in TCRdb shows in-frame clones only, minus some. The repertoire consists of roughly 770,000 clones, with around 96% occurring once and the leading ten covering around 0.25%. The CDR3 is made up of 14 amino acids. Germline assignment: CDR1 MNHEY and CDR2 SVGAGI. The germline V and J ends were trimmed by 6 bases and 4 bases, with 13 bases remaining between them. CD45RO negativity and positive selection for CCR7 defined naive CD8 cells, a population that excluded terminally differentiated effector memory CD45RA+ cells. This chain joins TRBV6-5 and TRBJ2-1; no definite D call. Material for sequencing was naive CD8+ T cells sorted from blood. The clonotype comes from a man aged 25-45 years in good health. As DNA, the CDR3 is TGTGCCAGCAGCTCGGACCCAAAGTACAATGAGCAGTTCTTC. This gives the protein CASSSDPKYNEQFF.